What follows is one T cell receptor (beta chain) and its context. This clone was counted a few times. No cognate antigen has been identified for it. Qualities for individual bases were not recorded, and no much larger clone is one base off. Receptor libraries were prepared by the immunoSEQ multiplex PCR assay. For the multiplex PCR, a mixture combining 60 forward primers for TCR Vbeta segments and 13 reverse primers for TCR Jbeta segments was used. The CDR3 region of rearranged TCR beta genes was amplified from genomic DNA with a multiplex PCR assay. Amplified TCR beta libraries were sequenced as 87-base-pair reads on the Illumina HiSeq System. The authors processed their data as follows. A later analysis tallied approximately 87 million unique TCR beta chains across the 700 or so repertoires, and approximately 11 million of those chains were shared by two or more donors. A nearest-neighbor algorithm error-corrected the raw reads and collapsed the reads into unique sequences, merging closely related sequences to remove PCR and sequencing errors. To assign V, D and J gene segments, CDR3 sequences were aligned to IMGT reference sequences. For a sequence to be retained, at least a six-nucleotide match to both a V gene segment and a J gene segment was required. A rearrangement counted as productive if the CDR3 had no stop codons and remained in frame with V and J, and every other rearrangement counted as non-productive. Following IMGT convention, CDR3 was defined as the stretch from the second conserved V-encoded cysteine up to the conserved J-encoded phenylalanine. In an earlier analysis of 500 to 650 of the donors, sequences lacking an unambiguous match to a single V gene segment were excluded. An earlier analysis of 500 to 600 of the donors classified V segments as functional when productive rearrangements were above 56.7% and as segregating when the standard deviation between donors was above 5%. To diagnose cytomegalovirus status from the catalog of TCR beta chain sequences, a statistical classification framework was built. In a later analysis, V and J genes were assigned by comparing TCR nucleotide sequences against IMGT/GENE-DB human TR gene sequences. A later analysis assigned CDR3 sequences and most-parsimonious VDJ recombination scenarios with the TCRdist pipeline. A later analysis defined each TCR beta chain by its CDR3 amino acid sequence plus V-gene family, and excluded reads lacking a unique V-gene family. A later analysis removed several hundred highly shared, low-generation-probability nucleotide sequences to deal with suspected cross-contamination and a sequencing artifact. In a later analysis, a clonal expansion index was calculated for each public chain from normalized within-repertoire ranks of inferred template counts. Generation probabilities in a later analysis came from a VDJ recombination model fitted to out-of-frame rearrangements, and those results were checked against IGoR. A later analysis scored TCR-TCR, TCR-HLA and TCR-CMV co-occurrence with hypergeometric tests, applying a repertoire-size bias correction to TCR pairs. To estimate false discovery rates, a later analysis permuted the HLA or CMV assignments 20 times. In a later analysis, co-occurring TCRs were grouped using DBSCAN, with TCRdist sequence similarity added in when clustering inside HLA-allele-positive subsets. Co-occurrence clustering excluded repertoires with fewer than 30,000 or more than 120,000 public chains, plus five with anomalous nucleotide sharing. TCRdb's version of the immuneACCESS table is confined to in-frame rearrangements and falls short of the full clone set. An unresolved V gene accounts for under half of the shortfall where checked; the remainder is of unknown origin. Clone size and the V and J calls come from that table; the DNA yielded D and trimming. The sample includes just over 200,000 clones, with 79% observed a single time. Clones ranked in the top ten supply 1.7% of the sample.

These data originate in a study of cytomegalovirus exposure and HLA in healthy donors (dated by TCRdb to about 2017). Background for the entire study: An earlier analysis of some 550 of the donors reported 250 to 300 Gb of sequence data and roughly 110 million unique TCR beta sequences from 190 million or so T cells. Roughly 300 gigabases of sequencing data and 91 million or so unique TCR sequences made up an early release that covered approximately 620 HLA-typed donors. Of the roughly 400 genotyped donors, 65% to 90% fell in the genetic ancestry cluster associated with self-reported Caucasian donors. The study was designed to test whether signatures of past pathogen exposure could be identified by cataloging public T cell receptors. The study used immunosequencing to profile the T cell repertoires of some 600 subjects and linked those repertoires to cytomegalovirus serostatus. Besides the first cohort of 666 subjects, a separate validation cohort made up of 120 different subjects was used. The study combined high-throughput TCR immunosequencing, statistical association of individual TCRs with disease status, and machine learning to predict cytomegalovirus infection status. A later analysis re-examined previously published TCR beta repertoires from more than 550 donors and added high-resolution HLA genotyping to investigate patterns of TCR occurrence. The later analysis used no new phenotypic data to find candidate immune exposures, relying instead on TCR beta sequences and their occurrence across donors. In an earlier analysis of roughly 540 of the donors, high-throughput TCR beta sequencing was used to judge whether each TCR beta V gene segment behaved as functional or pseudogenic. Donor age, sex, ethnicity and CMV serostatus were collected together with the repertoire data. A later genetic analysis took genome-wide SNP genotypes for 398 of the 666 donors and used that subset as a discovery cohort. Every repertoire in the discovery cohort had been generated on one and the same sequencing platform. Both class I and class II loci were covered by HLA typing, at four-digit resolution. Typing coverage varied by locus: roughly 620-630 donors for A, B, C, DRB1 and DQB1; some 520 for DQA1; 606 for DPA1; approximately 470 for DPB1. Several DR-DQ haplotypes were handled as single units for association and clustering, since linkage in the cohort was strong. Across roughly 420 genotyped donors of the cohort, an average of about 250,000 unique TCR beta nucleotide sequences per donor were sequenced, and 15% to 20% of those sequences were non-productive. The research as a whole found: A total of fewer than 200 TCR beta chains were listed by the study as associated with cytomegalovirus. Some IMGT-functional V segments, including TRBV6-2 and TRBV6-3, could not be told apart with the 87-base-pair reads, so those segments were excluded. According to a later genetic analysis, donors in an Asian-associated ancestry cluster had fewer N-insertions in productive TCRs than the approximately 700-donor mean. Linkage disequilibrium might explain the correlated functional status among segregating V segments, but an unknown experimental factor could not be ruled out. For the cohort, immune exposure information was limited to CMV serostatus. In a later analysis, HLA-associated TCR beta chains were found to be more clonally expanded and to have lower generation probabilities than equally common non-associated chains. A further reported finding was that TCR beta sequences accurately predicted the HLA-A and HLA-B alleles for most subjects in the first cohort. A group of highly shared sequence variants was considered likely to be a technical artifact of the sequencing pipeline. About 17 rarely observed V segments, including chromosome 9 orphons, were excluded from the earlier analysis of approximately 600 of the donors because counts were too low. A later analysis reported that several top co-occurrence clusters appeared linked to parvovirus B19, influenza, CMV and Epstein-Barr virus. Specific HLA alleles were associated with around 18,000 TCR beta sequences at a false discovery rate of 0.05 in a later analysis. Because HLA typing was missing for some donors at each locus, association tests included only the typed subset. Most TCR sequences were seen in very few donors, while some public TCRs were found in many individuals. Strong co-occurrence of HLA alleles, especially DR and DQ, made assigning TCR associations to individual alleles difficult. Three of the identified cytomegalovirus-associated TCR beta chains were confirmed in vitro to be specific for cytomegalovirus antigens. According to the authors, the approach could potentially be generalized to other disease states and immunological phenotypes. In a later analysis, TCR association rates were found to vary across HLA loci, with the most associated TCRs seen for DRB1 alleles and the fewest for HLA-C alleles. The classifier was reported to diagnose cytomegalovirus status with high specificity and sensitivity in both the original cohort and the validation cohort. This cohort had only TCR beta chains sequenced, and the lack of alpha or paired-chain data limited which features could be detected. Sequencing depth was assumed to be roughly uniform across donors in the presence/absence analyses, though that assumption may not hold. In a later analysis, most CMV-associated TCR beta chains were found to appear HLA-restricted, with HLA associations seemingly driven largely by CMV exposure. Broadly in line with IMGT annotations, most TCR beta V segments showed up in productive rearrangements about 87% or about 30% of the time in an earlier analysis of several hundred of the donors. An association between a missense DCLRE1C variant and V-gene and J-gene trimming of TCR beta chains was found in a later genetic analysis and replicated in an independent cohort.

In total, 630 or so healthy bone marrow donors made up the cohort. All cohort members were sampled while nominally healthy, although unrecorded immune exposures were likely present. The donor tested CMV seronegative, placing the donor among the 300 to 400 seronegative members of the cohort. A peripheral blood sample was collected from each donor, and TCR beta sequencing was performed on peripheral blood mononuclear cells. Genomic DNA extraction from the blood cell samples was performed with the Qiagen DNeasy Blood Extraction Kit. The V end loses 4 bases and the J end loses 2 bases, and a stretch of 10 bases separates them. The CDR3, cysteine through phenylalanine, is 15 amino acids long. Solely the CDR3 DNA is kept, with 45 bases framed from the first base. Based on the germline V gene, the CDR1 and CDR2 sequences are SGHTS and YDEGEE.

The TCR originated in a man in his forties or fifties in good health and CMV-seronegative. Rearrangement joined TRBV5-8 to TRBJ2-6; the D gene cannot be resolved reliably. Sequencing was carried out using PBMCs. The CDR3 sequence is CASSHKKPGANVLTF. The nucleotide sequence is TGTGCCAGCAGCCACAAAAAACCTGGGGCCAACGTCCTGACTTTC. The entire variable domain, with the stretches around the CDR3 drawn from the reference TRBV5-8 and TRBJ2-6 proteins, is EAGVTQSPTHLIKTRGQQATLRCSPISGHTSVYWYQQALGLGLQFLLWYDEGEERNRGNFPPRFSGRQFPNYSSELNVNALELEDSALYLCASSHKKPGANVLTFGAGSRLTVL.